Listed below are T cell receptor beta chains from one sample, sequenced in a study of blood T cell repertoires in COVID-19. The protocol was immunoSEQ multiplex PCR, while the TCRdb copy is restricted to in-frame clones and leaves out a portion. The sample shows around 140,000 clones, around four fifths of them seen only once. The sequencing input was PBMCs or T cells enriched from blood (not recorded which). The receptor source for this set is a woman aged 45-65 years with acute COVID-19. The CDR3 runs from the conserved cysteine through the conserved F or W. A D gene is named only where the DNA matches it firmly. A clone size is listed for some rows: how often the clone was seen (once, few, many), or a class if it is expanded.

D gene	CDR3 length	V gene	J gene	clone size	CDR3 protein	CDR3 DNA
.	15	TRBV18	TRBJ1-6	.	CASSRSERKGSPLHF	TGTGCCAGCTCACGCTCGGAGAGGAAAGGTTCACCCCTCCACTTT
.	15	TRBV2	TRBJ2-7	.	CASSEGGGELYEQYF	TGTGCCAGCAGTGAAGGGGGGGGCGAATTATACGAGCAGTACTTC
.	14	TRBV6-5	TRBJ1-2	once	CASRDGGASYGYTF	TGTGCCAGCAGAGATGGGGGGGCCAGCTATGGCTACACCTTC
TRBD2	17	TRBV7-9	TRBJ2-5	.	CASSLGWPSGFQETQYF	TGTGCCAGCAGCTTAGGATGGCCTAGCGGGTTCCAAGAGACCCAGTACTTC
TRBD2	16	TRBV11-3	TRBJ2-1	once	CASSPSGLAGAREQFF	TGTGCCAGCAGCCCGTCCGGGCTAGCGGGAGCTCGGGAGCAGTTCTTC
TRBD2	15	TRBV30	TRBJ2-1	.	CACSPSGLAVNEQFF	TGTGCCTGTTCTCCTTCGGGACTAGCGGTCAATGAGCAGTTCTTC
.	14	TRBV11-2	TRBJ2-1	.	CASSLVPLANEQFF	TGTGCCAGCAGCTTAGTTCCCCTAGCAAATGAGCAGTTCTTC
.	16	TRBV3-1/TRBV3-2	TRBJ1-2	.	CASSPSSGQANYGYTF	TGTGCCAGCAGCCCTTCCTCCGGACAAGCAAACTATGGCTACACCTTC
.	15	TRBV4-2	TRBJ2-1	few	CASSPAASSYNEQFF	TGTGCCAGCAGCCCAGCGGCGAGCTCCTACAATGAGCAGTTCTTC
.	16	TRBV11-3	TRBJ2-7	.	CASSSLVAGQAYEQYF	TGTGCCAGCAGCTCTTTAGTCGCTGGGCAGGCCTACGAGCAGTACTTC
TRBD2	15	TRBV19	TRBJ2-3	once	CASSFTSGGTDTQYF	TGTGCCAGTTCGTTTACTAGCGGGGGCACAGATACGCAGTATTTT
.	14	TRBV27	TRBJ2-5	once	CASVPQQGSETQYF	TGTGCCAGTGTTCCACAGCAAGGTTCGGAGACCCAGTACTTC
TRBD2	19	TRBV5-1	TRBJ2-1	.	CASSLLVGLAGGPDNEQFF	TGCGCCAGCAGCTTACTCGTGGGACTAGCGGGAGGGCCCGACAATGAGCAGTTCTTC
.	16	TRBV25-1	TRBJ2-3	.	CASSEWYRISTDTQYF	TGTGCCAGCAGTGAATGGTACAGGATAAGCACAGATACGCAGTATTTT
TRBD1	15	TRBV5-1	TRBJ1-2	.	CASSVRRTGRGGYTF	TGCGCCAGCAGCGTACGTCGGACAGGGCGCGGTGGCTACACCTTC
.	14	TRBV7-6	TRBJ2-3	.	CASSLMGAGDTQYF	TGTGCCAGCAGCTTAATGGGGGCCGGAGATACGCAGTATTTT
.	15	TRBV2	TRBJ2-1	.	CASSEAAVSYNEQFF	TGTGCCAGCAGTGAAGCGGCCGTCTCCTACAATGAGCAGTTCTTC
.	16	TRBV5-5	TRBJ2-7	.	CASSHTVRDGGYEQYF	TGTGCCAGCAGCCACACTGTACGAGACGGGGGCTACGAGCAGTACTTC
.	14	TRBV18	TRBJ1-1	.	CASSPGRLNTEAFF	TGTGCCAGCTCACCTGGGAGATTGAACACTGAAGCTTTCTTT
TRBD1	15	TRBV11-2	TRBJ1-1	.	CASSLVGQGNTEAFF	TGTGCCAGCAGCTTAGTAGGACAGGGGAACACTGAAGCTTTCTTT
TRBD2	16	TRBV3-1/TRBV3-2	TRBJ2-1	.	CASSQGNSGRYNEQFF	TGTGCCAGCAGCCAAGGGAATAGCGGGAGATACAATGAGCAGTTCTTC
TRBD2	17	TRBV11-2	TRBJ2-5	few	CASSSSGRASTAETQYF	TGTGCCAGCAGCTCTAGCGGGAGGGCGTCTACGGCAGAGACCCAGTACTTC
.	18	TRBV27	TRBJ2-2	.	CASSPANWYSESFGELFF	TGTGCCAGCAGTCCCGCAAATTGGTACAGTGAGAGTTTCGGGGAGCTGTTTTTT
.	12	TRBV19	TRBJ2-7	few	CASSIQGMEQYF	TGTGCCAGTAGTATTCAGGGGATGGAGCAGTACTTC
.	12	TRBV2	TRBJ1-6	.	CASRQTTSPLHF	TGTGCCAGCAGACAGACGACTTCACCCCTCCACTTT
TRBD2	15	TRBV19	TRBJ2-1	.	CASSSTSGTNNEQFF	TGTGCCAGTAGTAGTACTAGCGGGACGAACAATGAGCAGTTCTTC